This T cell receptor beta chain is drawn from a study of T cell changes during pregnancy in multiple sclerosis. V was pared by 1 base and J by 4 bases, with 7 bases of the junction left unmatched. There are 15 residues in the CDR3. CDR1 and CDR2 from the germline V gene are SGHRS and YFSETQ. The table came from immunoSEQ multiplex PCR; TCRdb's copy has only in-frame clones and leaves some out. The data show roughly 100,000 clones, less than 95% seen once. Sequenced material: peripheral blood, taken before pregnancy. This clonotype was sampled from a female donor with multiple sclerosis, enrolled in a pregnancy study. The chain combines TRBV5-1 with TRBJ2-7, with 8 bases lining up with TRBD1. CDR3 nucleotide sequence: TGCGCCAGCAGCTTGATTGCGGACAGGGATTACGAGCAGTACTTC. This encodes CASSLIADRDYEQYF.